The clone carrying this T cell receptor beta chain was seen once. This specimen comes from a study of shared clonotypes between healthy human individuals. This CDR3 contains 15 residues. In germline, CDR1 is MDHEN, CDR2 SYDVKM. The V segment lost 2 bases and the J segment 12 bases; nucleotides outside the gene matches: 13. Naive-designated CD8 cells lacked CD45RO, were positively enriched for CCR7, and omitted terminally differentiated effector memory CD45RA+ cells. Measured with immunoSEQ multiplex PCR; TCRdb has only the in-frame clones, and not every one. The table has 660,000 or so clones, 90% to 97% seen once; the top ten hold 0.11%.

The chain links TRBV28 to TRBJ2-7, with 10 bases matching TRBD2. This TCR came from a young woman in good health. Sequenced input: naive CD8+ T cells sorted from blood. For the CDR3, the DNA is TGTGCCAGCAGTTTAATACTAGCGGGAAGAAAGGGGGCGTACTTC. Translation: CASSLILAGRKGAYF.